This TCR beta chain was retrieved from a study of blood T cell repertoires in COVID-19. About the study: Samples representing acute and convalescent COVID-19 were sourced from the United States, Italy and Spain. PBMCs, B-cell-depleted T cells, or T cells provided the cDNA or gDNA that made up the material.

Between the trimmed V and J ends, which lost 3 bases and 2 bases, there was a span of 8 bases. Germline V gives CDR1 LGHDT, CDR2 YNNKEL (reference sequence). This CDR3 is built from 13 residues. How the authors handled the data: Amplified reference gene primers provided the basis for estimating nucleated cell counts. Here immunoSEQ multiplex PCR was the method, and the copy in TCRdb shows in-frame clones only, minus some. V and J calls and clone size follow that table, whereas D and trimming were derived from the DNA. The sample shows 65,000 to 80,000 clones, about 88% of them seen only once. V and J are TRBV3-1 (or the pseudogene TRBV3-2) and TRBJ2-7; D remains unclear. The source material was peripheral blood. The clonotype was recovered from a human donor in a cohort sampled during active COVID-19. The DNA for the CDR3 is TGTGCCAGCAGCCACGGCGGAGCCTACGAGCAGTACTTC. As protein: CASSHGGAYEQYF.